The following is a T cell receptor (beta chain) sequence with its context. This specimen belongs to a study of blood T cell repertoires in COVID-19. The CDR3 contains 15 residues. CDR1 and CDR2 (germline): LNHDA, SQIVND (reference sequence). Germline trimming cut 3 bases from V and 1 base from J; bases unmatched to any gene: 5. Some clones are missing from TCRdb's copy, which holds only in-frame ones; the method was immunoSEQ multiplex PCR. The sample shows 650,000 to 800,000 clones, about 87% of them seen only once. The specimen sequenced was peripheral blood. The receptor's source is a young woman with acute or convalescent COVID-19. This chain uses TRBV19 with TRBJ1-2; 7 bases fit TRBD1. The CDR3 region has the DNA TGTGCCAGTAGTATTTACAGGGGAAGTAACTATGGCTACACCTTC. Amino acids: CASSIYRGSNYGYTF.